The sequence of this T cell receptor (beta chain) was determined in a study of read filtering for tumor transcriptome and immune sequencing. Overall study context: R-ISS stage counts were eight or nine for I, 15 to 20 for II, 6 or 7 for III. Transcriptome libraries were built from DNase-treated RNA. RNA-seq yielded only roughly 80 to 1,300 TCR reads, IR-seq about 3.5 to 10.27 million. Study-wide points: The CD138-negative fraction was mixed bone marrow immune cells, not pure T cells.

This clonotype was seen ten or more times. Its cognate antigen is unknown. From 300 to 450 ng of RNA, a library with molecular barcoded alpha/delta and beta/gamma adaptors was made. In TCRdb, the reads were re-called with MiXCR into one record per CDR3 protein. This sample carries some 46,000 distinct CDR3 sequences, less than 20% of them seen once, and the ten largest clones take approximately 38%. Germline V gene lookup returns CDR1 SGDLS and CDR2 YYNGEE. V gave up 0 bases and J gave up 6 bases, with 13 bases separating them. The CDR3 runs 15 residues. Sequencing was performed on a population of CD138-negative cells sorted from bone marrow. The sequence was obtained from a donor aged 40 or older with multiple myeloma. The chain has TRBV9 and TRBJ2-4; unclear D gene. CDR3 sequence: CASSVGESRGNIQYF. CDR3 nucleotides: TGTGCCAGCAGCGTAGGTGAGTCCCGTGGAAACATTCAGTACTTC.